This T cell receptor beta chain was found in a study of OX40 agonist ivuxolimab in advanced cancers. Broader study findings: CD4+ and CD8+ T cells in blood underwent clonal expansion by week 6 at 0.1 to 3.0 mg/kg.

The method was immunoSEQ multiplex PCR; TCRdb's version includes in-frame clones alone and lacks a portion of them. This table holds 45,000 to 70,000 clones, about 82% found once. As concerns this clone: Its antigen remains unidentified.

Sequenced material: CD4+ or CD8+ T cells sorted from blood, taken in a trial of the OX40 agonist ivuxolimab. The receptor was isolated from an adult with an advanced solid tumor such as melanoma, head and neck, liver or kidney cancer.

CDR3 in DNA: TGTGCCAGCAAGGAAGCGGGGGGCCTTAGCTCCTACGAGCAGTACTTC. This gives the protein CASKEAGGLSSYEQYF. The J gene is TRBJ2-7, the V gene TRBV7-2, with 9 bases lining up with TRBD2. CDR1 and CDR2 (germline): SGHTA, FQGNSA. The CDR3 runs to 16 residues. After removal of 7 bases from V and 0 bases from J, the junction contained 10 bases not matched to a gene.